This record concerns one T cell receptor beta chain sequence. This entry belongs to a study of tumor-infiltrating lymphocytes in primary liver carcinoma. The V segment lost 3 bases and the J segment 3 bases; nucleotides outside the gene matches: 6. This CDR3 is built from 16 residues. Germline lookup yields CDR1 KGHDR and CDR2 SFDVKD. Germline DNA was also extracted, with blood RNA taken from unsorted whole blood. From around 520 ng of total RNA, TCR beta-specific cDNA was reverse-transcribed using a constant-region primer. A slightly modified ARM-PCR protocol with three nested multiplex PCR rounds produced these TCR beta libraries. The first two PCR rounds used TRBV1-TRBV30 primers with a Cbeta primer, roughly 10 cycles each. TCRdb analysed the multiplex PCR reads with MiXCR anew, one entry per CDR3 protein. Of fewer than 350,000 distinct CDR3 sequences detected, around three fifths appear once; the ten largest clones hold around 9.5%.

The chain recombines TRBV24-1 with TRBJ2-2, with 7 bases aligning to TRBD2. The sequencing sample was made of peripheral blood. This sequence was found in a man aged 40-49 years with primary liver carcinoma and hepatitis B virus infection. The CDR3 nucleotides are TGTGCCACCAGTGATCCTGGCGGGAGCCACACCGGGGAGCTGTTTTTT. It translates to CATSDPGGSHTGELFF.